This T cell receptor beta chain was sequenced during a study of cytomegalovirus exposure and HLA in healthy donors. A multiplex PCR was run with 60 Vbeta primers and 13 Jbeta primers. Generated by immunoSEQ multiplex PCR, the TCRdb table keeps only in-frame clones and is missing some. The sample lists over 200,000 clones; over 80% were seen once. V lost 3 bases, J lost 1 base, and 13 bases lay in between. The CDR3 is 16 amino acids. CDR1 and CDR2 from the germline V gene are LGHNA and YNFKEQ. This TCR derives from a man in his forties or fifties in good health and CMV-seropositive. The sequenced sample consisted of PBMCs. V usage is TRBV4-2 and J usage is TRBJ2-4, with D perhaps matching TRBD1 (7 bases). CDR3 protein: CASSQEAGGAKNIQYF. The CDR3 DNA reads as TGTGCCAGCAGCCAGGAAGCAGGGGGGGCCAAAAACATTCAGTACTTC.